The source of this T cell receptor beta chain is a study of T cells after yellow fever vaccination. Per germline, CDR1 SGHRS and CDR2 YFSETQ. V was pared by 4 bases and J by 5 bases, with 12 bases between. The CDR3 totals 13 residues. TCRdb ran MiXCR on the 5' RACE reads and lists one entry per CDR3 protein. This sample has about 150,000 distinct CDR3 sequences, with 6.6% found just once. The chain employs TRBV5-1 and TRBJ1-1; D call uncertain. Sample: CD4+ T cells sorted from PBMCs, taken 10 days after the yellow fever booster vaccination. This TCR came from a man younger than 45 who received the YFV17D yellow fever vaccine. As DNA, the CDR3 is TGCGCCAGCAGCCCCCAGCCGGGTACTGAAGCTTTCTTT. It codes for CASSPQPGTEAFF.